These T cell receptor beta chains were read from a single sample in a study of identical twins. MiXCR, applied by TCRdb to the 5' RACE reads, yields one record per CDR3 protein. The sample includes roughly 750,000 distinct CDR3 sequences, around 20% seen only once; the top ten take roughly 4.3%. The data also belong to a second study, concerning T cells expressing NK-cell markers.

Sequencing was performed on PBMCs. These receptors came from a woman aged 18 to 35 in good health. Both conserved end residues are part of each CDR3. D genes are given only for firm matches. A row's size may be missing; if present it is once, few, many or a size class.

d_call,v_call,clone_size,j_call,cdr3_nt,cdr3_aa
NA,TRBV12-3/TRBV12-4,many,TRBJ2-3,TGTGCCAGCAGTTGGGCAGATACGCAGTATTTT,CASSWADTQYF
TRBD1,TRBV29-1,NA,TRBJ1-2,TGCAGCGCCGGGACAGACTATGGCTACACCTTC,CSAGTDYGYTF
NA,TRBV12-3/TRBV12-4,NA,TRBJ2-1,TGTGCCAGCAGTTTCGTGGGGCCCGATGAGCAGTTCTTC,CASSFVGPDEQFF
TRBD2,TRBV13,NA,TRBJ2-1,TGTGCCAGCAGCCCGGGACTAGCGGGGGATTTCAGTGAGCAGTTCTTC,CASSPGLAGDFSEQFF
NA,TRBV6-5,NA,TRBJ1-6,TGTGCCAGCAGTTACGAGGGTCAGGGCAATTCACCCCTCCACTTT,CASSYEGQGNSPLHF
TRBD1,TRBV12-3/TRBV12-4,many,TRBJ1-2,TGTGCCAGCAGTTTAGGACAGGGGACCTATGGCTACACCTTC,CASSLGQGTYGYTF
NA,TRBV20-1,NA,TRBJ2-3,TGCAGTGCCAGTCGCGGTGCGACGGGAGCAGATACGCAGTATTTT,CSASRGATGADTQYF
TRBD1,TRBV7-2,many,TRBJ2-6,TGTGCCAGCAGCTACAACAGGGGGCTTGGGGCCAACGTCCTGACTTTC,CASSYNRGLGANVLTF
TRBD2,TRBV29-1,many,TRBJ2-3,TGCAGCGTTGAAGATTGGTCCGGGACTAGCGGGAGCATGGATACGCAGTATTTT,CSVEDWSGTSGSMDTQYF
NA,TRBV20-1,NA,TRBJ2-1,TGCAGTGCTCGGACGGAAATCTCCAATGAGCAGTTCTTC,CSARTEISNEQFF
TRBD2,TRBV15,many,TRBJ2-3,TGTGCCACCAGCAGAGAAGCGGGGGGTTACACAGATACGCAGTATTTT,CATSREAGGYTDTQYF
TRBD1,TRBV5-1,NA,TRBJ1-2,TGCGCCAGCAGCTCCGCAACCCCGGGACAGGGGGCTGGCTACACCTTC,CASSSATPGQGAGYTF
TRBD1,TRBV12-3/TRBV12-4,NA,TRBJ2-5,TGTGCCAGCAGTCGAAGGGGGCTTTTATCGCAAGAGACCCAGTACTTC,CASSRRGLLSQETQYF
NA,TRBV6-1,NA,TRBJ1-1,TGTGCCAGCAGTGAAAGGGAGAACACTGAAGCTTTCTTT,CASSERENTEAFF
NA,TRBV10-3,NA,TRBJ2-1,TGTGCCATCAGTGAGCCAAGGGAACGGCAGTTCTTC,CAISEPRERQFF
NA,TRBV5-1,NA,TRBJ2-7,TGCGCCAGCAGCTTAACGGGCCCGGGAACCTACGAGCAGTACTTC,CASSLTGPGTYEQYF
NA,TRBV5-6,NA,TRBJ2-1,TGTGCCAGCAGCTTTCTGGCGAACAATGAGCAGTTCTTC,CASSFLANNEQFF
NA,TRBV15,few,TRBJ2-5,TGTGCCACCAGCAGGGGCGGAGGACGGGATGGGACCCAGTACTTC,CATSRGGGRDGTQYF